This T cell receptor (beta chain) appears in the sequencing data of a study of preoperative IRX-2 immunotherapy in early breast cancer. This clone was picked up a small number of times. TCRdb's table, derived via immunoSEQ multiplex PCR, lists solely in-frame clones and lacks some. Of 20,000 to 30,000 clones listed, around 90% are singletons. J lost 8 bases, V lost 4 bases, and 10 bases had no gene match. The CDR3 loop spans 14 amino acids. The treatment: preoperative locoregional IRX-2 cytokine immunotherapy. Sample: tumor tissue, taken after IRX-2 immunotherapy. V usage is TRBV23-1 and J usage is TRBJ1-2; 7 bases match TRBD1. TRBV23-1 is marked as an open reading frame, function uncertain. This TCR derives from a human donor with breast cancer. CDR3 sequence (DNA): TGCGCCAGCAGTCCTAGACAGGGTTGTTGCGGCTACACCTTC. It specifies CASSPRQGCCGYTF.